These 18 T cell receptor beta chains originate from one sample sequenced in a study of cytotoxic CD8 clonotypes in ibrutinib-treated CLL. Sequencing was performed with immunoSEQ multiplex PCR; in TCRdb, only in-frame clones are kept and a portion is missing. This table holds 30,000 to 40,000 clones, more than 65% found once. The sequencing here drew on PBMCs, taken before ibrutinib treatment. Receptors were obtained from a human donor with chronic lymphocytic leukemia.

The rearrangement joins TRBV7-9 to TRBJ1-5, with 8 bases aligning to TRBD1. The trim removed 3 bases at V and 2 bases at J, leaving 3 bases unmatched. CDR3 length: 15 residues. Germline V CDR1 and CDR2: SEHNR, FQNEAQ (reference sequence). CDR3 sequence (DNA): TGTGCCAGCAGCTTCCAGGGGGCAGGCAATCAGCCCCAGCATTTT. Protein: CASSFQGAGNQPQHF.

The rearrangement uses TRBV6-5 and TRBJ2-3, with D perhaps given as TRBD1 or TRBD2 (6 bases each). Trimming removed 0 bases at V and 0 bases at J, with 10 bases between. Per germline, CDR1 MNHEY and CDR2 SVGAGI. This CDR3 region has 16 residues. DNA for the CDR3: TGTGCCAGCAGTTACTCCGGGGGCGTAAGCACAGATACGCAGTATTTT. This encodes CASSYSGGVSTDTQYF.

This clone was observed once. The gene calls are TRBV7-2 and TRBJ2-4, with 11 nucleotides matching TRBD1. From germline, CDR1 is SGHTA and CDR2 FQGNSA. The CDR3 extends over 18 amino acids. V dropped 3 bases and J dropped 1; count of bases not matched to a gene: 8. CDR3 sequence (DNA): TGTGCCAGCAGCTTCGGGACAGGGGGAACTATGGCCAAAAACATTCAGTACTTC. It specifies CASSFGTGGTMAKNIQYF. The variable domain in full, completed from reference TRBV7-2 and TRBJ2-4, reads GAGVSQSPSNKVTEKGKDVELRCDPISGHTALYWYRQSLGQGLEFLIYFQGNSAPDKSGLPSDRFSAERTGGSVSTLTIQRTQQEDSAVYLCASSFGTGGTMAKNIQYFGAGTRLSVL.

The V gene is TRBV27, the J gene TRBJ1-2; D possibly corresponds to TRBD1 (5 bases). Trimming removed 5 bases from V and 8 bases from J, with 33 bases in between. The CDR3 extends over 19 amino acids. Germline V gene sequence: CDR1 MNHEY, CDR2 SMNVEV (reference sequence). CDR3: CASSPSGPRGRANSRGYTF. CDR3 sequence (DNA): TGTGCCAGCAGTCCCTCCGGCCCCCGCGGCAGGGCTAACTCAAGAGGCTACACCTTC.

This chain's CDR3 is CASSPITVSGGYEQYF. Here the CDR3 DNA reads TGTGCCAGCAGCCCAATAACAGTTAGCGGGGGTTACGAGCAGTACTTC. The chain recombines TRBV5-4 with TRBJ2-7, with 9 bases lining up with TRBD2. Per the germline V gene, CDR1 is SGHNT and CDR2 is YYREEE (reference sequence). V shed 4 bases and J 4 bases; nucleotides not matched to a gene: 12. This CDR3 spans 16 amino acids.

The V and J genes are TRBV5-1 and TRBJ2-1; tentative D call: TRBD2 (5 bases). Germline V gene data show CDR1 as SGHRS and CDR2 as YFSETQ. CDR3 length equals 14 residues. V was cut by 5 bases and J by 0 bases, with 9 bases left in between. CDR3 region: CASSPDFSYNEQFF. The CDR3 DNA sequence: TGCGCCAGCAGTCCGGACTTCTCCTACAATGAGCAGTTCTTC.

The chain links TRBV18 to TRBJ1-1, with D hard to call. From germline, CDR1 is KGHSH and CDR2 LQKENI. The CDR3 contains 14 residues. V lost 0 bases to trimming and J lost 3 bases, with 8 bases between them. This CDR3 reads CASSPPSEYTEAFF. CDR3 in DNA: TGTGCCAGCTCACCACCGTCGGAGTACACTGAAGCTTTCTTT.

The chain has TRBV6-1 and TRBJ1-1; D not resolved. CDR3 length equals 11 residues. V was cut by 1 base and J by 8 bases, with 5 bases left in between. Looked up from germline, CDR1 is MNHNS and CDR2 is SASEGT. In DNA form, the CDR3 reads TGTGCCAGCAGTGAAGTAACGGAAGCTTTCTTT. Translated: CASSEVTEAFF.

In this sample, this clone turned up a few times. This sequence joins TRBV4-1 and TRBJ2-1, with 7 bases identical to TRBD1. The J segment lost 10 bases and the V segment lost 5 bases, leaving 5 bases of the junction unmatched. Germline V lookup: CDR1 MGHRA, CDR2 YSYEKL. The CDR3 is made up of 12 amino acids. The CDR3 nucleotides are TGCGCCAGCAGCGACGACAGGGACGAGCAGTTCTTC. Encoded protein: CASSDDRDEQFF.

This clone was observed a few times. V is TRBV7-9 and J is TRBJ2-7; D could derive from TRBD1 or TRBD2 (6 bases each). Germline V CDR1 and CDR2: SEHNR, FQNEAQ (reference sequence). CDR3 length equals 15 residues. V was cut by 6 bases and J by 4 bases, with 19 bases left in between. Here the CDR3 reads CASSSQTGRRYEQYF. In DNA, the CDR3 is TGTGCCAGCAGTTCCCAAACAGGGAGGAGGTACGAGCAGTACTTC.

By sample share, this clone is medium-sized. The rearrangement joins TRBV27 to TRBJ2-7, with 8 bases fitting TRBD1. After removal of 2 bases from V and 3 bases from J, the junction contained 3 bases not matched to a gene. Germline V CDR1 and CDR2: MNHEY, SMNVEV (reference sequence). The CDR3 sequence is 14 residues long. CDR3 nucleotides: TGTGCCAGCAGTTTACAGGGGGCTAACTACGAGCAGTACTTC. Residues: CASSLQGANYEQYF.

The chain is built from TRBV9 and TRBJ2-5; a possible D gene is TRBD1 (6 bases). The CDR3 covers 14 residues. V was cut by 1 base and J by 3 bases, with 10 bases left in between. CDR1 and CDR2 from the germline V gene are SGDLS and YYNGEE. The CDR3 nucleotides read TGTGCCAGCAGCGTATTTGGGGGCAAAGAGACCCAGTACTTC. Residues: CASSVFGGKETQYF.

This chain joins TRBV28 and TRBJ1-4; TRBD1 matches 9 bases. The CDR3 has 15 residues. From germline, CDR1 is MDHEN and CDR2 SYDVKM. The trim removed 1 base at V and 8 bases at J, leaving 5 bases unmatched. The CDR3 region is CASSLSGTGTEKLFF. As DNA, the CDR3 is TGTGCCAGCAGTTTATCCGGGACAGGGACGGAAAAACTGTTTTTT.

The chain employs TRBV5-1 and TRBJ2-7; D remains unclear. Trimming shortened V by 0 bases and J by 7 bases, and 8 bases separated the two germline ends. The germline V gene encodes CDR1 SGHRS and CDR2 YFSETQ. The CDR3 length is 12 residues. CDR3 residues: CASSLGSREQYF. CDR3 bases: TGCGCCAGCAGCTTGGGGTCCCGGGAGCAGTACTTC.

The chain's CDR3 is CASSEVGLVPPENIQYF. In nucleotides, the CDR3 is TGTGCCAGCAGTGAAGTTGGTTTAGTTCCCCCAGAAAACATTCAGTACTTC. The V call is TRBV2, the J call TRBJ2-4, with unresolved D. The CDR3 is 17 amino acids. The V and J ends lost 1 base and 5 bases respectively, with 18 bases between them. Germline-derived CDR1 and CDR2 are SNHLY and FYNNEI. The full variable domain, rest sourced from reference TRBV2 and TRBJ2-4, is EPEVTQTPSHQVTQMGQEVILRCVPISNHLYFYWYRQILGQKVEFLVSFYNNEISEKSEIFDDQFSVERPDGSNFTLKIRSTKLEDSAMYFCASSEVGLVPPENIQYFGAGTRLSVL.

This clone was seen more than once but under ten times. The CDR3 region has the DNA TGTGCCAGTAGCGTGCGGGCAGGGATTATAGGATCACCCCTCCACTTT. Its protein product is CASSVRAGIIGSPLHF. V is TRBV19 and J is TRBJ1-6; maybe TRBD1 (5 bases). There are 16 residues in the CDR3. CDR1 and CDR2 (germline): LNHDA, SQIVND (reference sequence). The V end was cut by 6 bases, the J end by 10 bases, with 22 bases between.

The gene calls are TRBV18 and TRBJ2-7; no clear D gene. Germline values: CDR1 KGHSH, CDR2 LQKENI. There are 13 residues in the CDR3. Trimming took 3 bases from V and 2 from J, leaving 8 bases between them. CDR3 nucleotide sequence: TGTGCCAGCTCACCCTCGGCTACCTACGAGCAGTACTTC. It is translated as CASSPSATYEQYF. The full variable domain, completed using reference TRBV18 and TRBJ2-7, is NAGVMQNPRHLVRRRGQEARLRCSPMKGHSHVYWYRQLPEEGLKFMVYLQKENIIDESGMPKERFSAEFPKEGPSILRIQQVVRGDSAAYFCASSPSATYEQYFGPGTRLTVT.

The chain links TRBV27 to TRBJ2-3; D is unclear. CDR3 length equals 14 residues. Trimming took off 4 bases at V and 2 bases at J, with 10 bases between the two ends. Germline V gene sequence: CDR1 MNHEY, CDR2 SMNVEV (reference sequence). The DNA for the CDR3 is TGTGCCAGCAGTTATGGGTCGAACACAGATACGCAGTATTTT. Translated: CASSYGSNTDTQYF.